This is a list of T cell receptor beta chains from one sample in a study of molecular identifiers for immune sequencing clone quantification. TCRdb passed the PCR reads through MiXCR, listing each CDR3 protein once. The data contain a few hundred thousand distinct CDR3 sequences, roughly 24% of them singletons. The sample was naive CD8+ T cells from blood, with Jurkat cell RNA spiked in. These receptors originate from a human donor in good health. Some libraries in this study had Jurkat cell RNA spiked in. Each CDR3 is given with its conserved first and last residue.

CDR3aa | v_gene
CASSLPPGQGPGELFF | TRBV7-2
CASLDRNTEAFF | TRBV2
CASSTSSYEQYF | TRBV7-9
CASSLALGVSYEQYF | TRBV12-3/TRBV12-4
CASSATGQGPYEQYF | TRBV25-1
CATSEGLAGNTQYF | TRBV15
CASSLGTGYNTGELFF | TRBV19
CATSEGPTGKAFIITDTQYF | TRBV24-1
CASSTNRDSLEGGLADTQYF | TRBV6-2/TRBV6-3
CSPPPGRGEADTQYF | TRBV20-1
CATSIGPPSYNEQFF | TRBV24-1
CASGEKQGPDEQFF | TRBV4-2
CASSVAAGPGYEQFF | TRBV9
CASNLGGDYNSPLHF | TRBV27
CASSQGSWDEQFF | TRBV4-1
CASSLPGLAGEEQFF | TRBV7-2
CASSLAGEAEQYF | TRBV28
CASSQDSSQPQHF | TRBV4-1
CASSSSLGANVLTF | TRBV7-9
CASTTQEGTLLYGYTF | TRBV6-1
CASSQVVAGANEQYF | TRBV4-3
CASSFDPLRQLSTDTQYF | TRBV7-9
CASSQDGAVETQYF | TRBV9
CASSHDTGFEQFF | TRBV4-3